This T cell receptor (beta chain) was sequenced for a study of T cells in lung cancer brain metastases. In the study overall: Most of the roughly 20 patients had no interval therapy between resections.

Findings and limits, study-wide: Fragmented FFPE DNA may have left the infiltrating repertoire incompletely captured.

Germline assignment: CDR1 MNHNS and CDR2 SASEGT. The CDR3 spans 16 residues. Here immunoSEQ multiplex PCR was the method, and the copy in TCRdb shows in-frame clones only, minus some. The table lists about 4,800 clones, roughly 85% of them singletons, with approximately 3.5% in the top ten. About this clone itself: The antigen is not known. The junction departs from germline at one end; a sequencing error may be responsible. The identical CDR3 is also encoded by other nucleotide sequences in the sample.

The gene calls are TRBV6-1 and TRBJ2-3; 8 nucleotides agree with TRBD2. The sequence came from a woman aged 45-59 years with non-small cell lung cancer. Sequencing was performed on tumor tissue from the primary lung tumor. DNA for the CDR3: TGTGCCAGTAGTGAAGCAGTAATAGCGGGGACAGATACGCAGTATTTT. Translating it yields CASSEAVIAGTDTQYF.